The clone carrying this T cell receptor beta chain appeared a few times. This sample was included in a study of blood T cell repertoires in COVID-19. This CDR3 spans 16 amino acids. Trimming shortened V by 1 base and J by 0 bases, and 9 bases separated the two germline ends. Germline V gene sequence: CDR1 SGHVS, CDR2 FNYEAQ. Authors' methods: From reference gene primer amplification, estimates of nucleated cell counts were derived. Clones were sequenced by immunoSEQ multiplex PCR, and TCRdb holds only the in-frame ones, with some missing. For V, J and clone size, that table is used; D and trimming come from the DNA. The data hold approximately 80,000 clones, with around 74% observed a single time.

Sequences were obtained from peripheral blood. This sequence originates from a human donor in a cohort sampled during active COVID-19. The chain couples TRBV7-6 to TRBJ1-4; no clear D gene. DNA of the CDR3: TGTGCCAGCAGCTTAGGCGAGGCAGCAACTAATGAAAAACTGTTTTTT. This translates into CASSLGEAATNEKLFF.